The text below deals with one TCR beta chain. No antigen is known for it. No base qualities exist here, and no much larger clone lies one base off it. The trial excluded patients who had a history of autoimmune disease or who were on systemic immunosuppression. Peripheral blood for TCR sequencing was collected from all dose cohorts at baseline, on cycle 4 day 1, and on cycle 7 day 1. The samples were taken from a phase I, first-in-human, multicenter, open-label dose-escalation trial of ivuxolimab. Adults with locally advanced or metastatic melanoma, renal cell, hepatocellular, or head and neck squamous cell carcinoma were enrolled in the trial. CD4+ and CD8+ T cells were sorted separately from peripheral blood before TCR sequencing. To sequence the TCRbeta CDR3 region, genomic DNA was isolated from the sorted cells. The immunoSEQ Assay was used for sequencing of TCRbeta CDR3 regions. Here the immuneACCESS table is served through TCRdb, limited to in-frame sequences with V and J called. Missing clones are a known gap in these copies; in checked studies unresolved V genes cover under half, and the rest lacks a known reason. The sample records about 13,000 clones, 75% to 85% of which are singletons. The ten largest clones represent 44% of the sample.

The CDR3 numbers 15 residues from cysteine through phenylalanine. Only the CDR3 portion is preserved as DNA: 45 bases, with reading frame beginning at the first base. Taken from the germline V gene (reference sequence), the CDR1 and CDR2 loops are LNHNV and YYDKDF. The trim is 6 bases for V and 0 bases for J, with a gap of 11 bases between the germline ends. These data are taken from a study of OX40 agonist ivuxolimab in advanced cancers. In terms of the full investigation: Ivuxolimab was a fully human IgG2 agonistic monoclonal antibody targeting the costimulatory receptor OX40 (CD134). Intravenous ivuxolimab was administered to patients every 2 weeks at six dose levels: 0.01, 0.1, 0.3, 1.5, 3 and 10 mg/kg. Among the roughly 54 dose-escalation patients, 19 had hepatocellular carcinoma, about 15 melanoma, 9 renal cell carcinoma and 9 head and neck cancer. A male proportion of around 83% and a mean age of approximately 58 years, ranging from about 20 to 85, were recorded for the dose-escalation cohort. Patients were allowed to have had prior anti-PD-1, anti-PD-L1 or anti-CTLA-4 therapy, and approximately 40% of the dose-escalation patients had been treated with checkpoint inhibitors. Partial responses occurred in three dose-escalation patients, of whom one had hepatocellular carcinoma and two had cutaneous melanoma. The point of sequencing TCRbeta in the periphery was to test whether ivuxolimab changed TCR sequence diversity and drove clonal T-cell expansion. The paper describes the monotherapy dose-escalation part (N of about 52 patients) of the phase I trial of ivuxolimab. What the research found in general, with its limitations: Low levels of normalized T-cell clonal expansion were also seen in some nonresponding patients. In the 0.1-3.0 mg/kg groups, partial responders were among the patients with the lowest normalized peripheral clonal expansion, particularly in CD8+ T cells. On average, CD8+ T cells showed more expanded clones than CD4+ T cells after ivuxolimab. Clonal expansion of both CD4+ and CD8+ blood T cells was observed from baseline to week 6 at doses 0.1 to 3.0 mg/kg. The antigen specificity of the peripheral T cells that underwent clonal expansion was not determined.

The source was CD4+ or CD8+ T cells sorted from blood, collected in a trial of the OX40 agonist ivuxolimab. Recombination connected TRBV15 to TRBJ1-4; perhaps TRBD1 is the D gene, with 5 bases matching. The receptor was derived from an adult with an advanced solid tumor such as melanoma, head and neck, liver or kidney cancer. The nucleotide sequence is TGTGCCACCAGTTCCCGGGGCGCAACTAATGAAAAACTGTTTTTT. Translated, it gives CATSSRGATNEKLFF. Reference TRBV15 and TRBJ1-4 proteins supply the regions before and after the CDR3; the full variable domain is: DAMVIQNPRYQVTQFGKPVTLSCSQTLNHNVMYWYQQKSSQAPKLLFHYYDKDFNNEADTPDNFQSRRPNTSFCFLDIRSPGLGDTAMYLCATSSRGATNEKLFFGSGTQLSVL.